These T cell receptor beta chains were read from a single sample in a study of cytomegalovirus exposure and HLA in healthy donors. The repertoire was sequenced with immunoSEQ multiplex PCR; TCRdb's copy has only in-frame clones and lacks some. The sample holds roughly 120,000 clones, approximately 86% seen once. The specimen was PBMCs. These receptors were collected from a man aged 40-49 years in good health and CMV-seronegative. Each CDR3 is given with its conserved first and last residue. A D gene is named only where the DNA matches it firmly. The listing skips clone size in some rows; elsewhere it reads once, few, many or a size class.

clone_size,d_call,j_call,v_call,cdr3_nt,cdr3_aa
many,NA,TRBJ1-5,TRBV6-1,TGTGCCATCGCGTTGAGTCGCAATCAGCCCCAGCATTTT,CAIALSRNQPQHF
NA,TRBD1,TRBJ2-4,TRBV5-4,TGTGCCAGCAGCTTGGACCAGGGACAGGGCTTCAACATTCAGTACTTC,CASSLDQGQGFNIQYF
NA,NA,TRBJ2-4,TRBV19,TGTGCCAGTAGTATTTCTTCGGGCGGAGGAGCCAAAAACATTCAGTACTTC,CASSISSGGGAKNIQYF
NA,NA,TRBJ1-6,TRBV7-9,TGTGCCAGCAGCTTAAAGCCCGATTCACCCCTCCACTTT,CASSLKPDSPLHF
NA,TRBD2,TRBJ2-5,TRBV5-5,TGTGCCAGCAGCCTGACTAGCGGGGGGGAGACCCAGTACTTC,CASSLTSGGETQYF
NA,TRBD1,TRBJ1-6,TRBV28,TGTGCCAGCAGTACTCCGACAGGGGGGTTTTCACCCCTCCACTTT,CASSTPTGGFSPLHF
NA,TRBD2,TRBJ2-3,TRBV5-1,TGCGCCAGCAGCTTGAAGACTAGCCAAACAGATACGCAGTATTTT,CASSLKTSQTDTQYF
NA,TRBD2,TRBJ2-5,TRBV7-9,TGTGCCAGCAGCTCAGGAAGCGGGGGCCTCCAAGAGACCCAGTACTTC,CASSSGSGGLQETQYF
NA,TRBD2,TRBJ2-5,TRBV10-3,TGTGCCATCAGTGAGTCTGGCCTGCCGGGAGGGACCCAGTACTTC,CAISESGLPGGTQYF
NA,TRBD1,TRBJ1-1,TRBV27,TGTGCCAGCAGTTTAGGCCAACAGGGGTTCGCTGAAGCTTTCTTT,CASSLGQQGFAEAFF
NA,NA,TRBJ2-6,TRBV7-6,TGTGCCAGCAGCTTACTAGCTGGGGCCAACGTCCTGACTTTC,CASSLLAGANVLTF
NA,TRBD2,TRBJ2-1,TRBV5-4,TGTGCCAGCAGCTTGTCGGGGGGGATTTACAATGAGCAGTTCTTC,CASSLSGGIYNEQFF
NA,TRBD2,TRBJ2-1,TRBV5-1,TGCGCCAGCAGCGGCGGGGGGAACTACAATGAGCAGTTCTTC,CASSGGGNYNEQFF
NA,NA,TRBJ2-1,TRBV7-9,TGTGCCAGCAGCTTAGGCAGGGCCGGTGAGCAGTTCTTC,CASSLGRAGEQFF
NA,TRBD1,TRBJ2-6,TRBV9,TGTGCCAGCAGCGGACAGGGGTTCTCTGGGGCCAACGTCCTGACTTTC,CASSGQGFSGANVLTF
few,TRBD1,TRBJ2-7,TRBV10-1,TGCGCCACCAACCATATACAGGGGGCTCTGCGCGAGCAGTACTTC,CATNHIQGALREQYF
NA,NA,TRBJ1-3,TRBV18,TGTGCCAGCTCACCACCGGAGGTGGGGAAATCCGGAAACACCATATATTTT,CASSPPEVGKSGNTIYF
NA,TRBD1,TRBJ1-2,TRBV29-1,TGCAGCGTTGCCCAGCCGACCGGGACAGGCTATGGCTACACCTTC,CSVAQPTGTGYGYTF
NA,TRBD1,TRBJ2-7,TRBV6-1,TGTGCCAGCAGCCCATCGGGACAGGGGGCGTACGAGCAGTACTTC,CASSPSGQGAYEQYF
few,NA,TRBJ1-6,TRBV4-3,TGCGCCAGCAGCCAAGGGGGAGGATATTCACCCCTCCACTTT,CASSQGGGYSPLHF
NA,NA,TRBJ2-5,TRBV5-1,TGCGCCAGCAGCTTGGGGCTGTTGGAGGCCCAGTACTTC,CASSLGLLEAQYF
few,NA,TRBJ1-2,TRBV15,TGTGCCACCAGCAGAGTCCTCCAGGGGAACTATGGCTACACCTTC,CATSRVLQGNYGYTF
once,NA,TRBJ2-7,TRBV11-2,TGTGCCAGCAGCTTAGGAGGGGGACGCTACGAGCAGTACTTC,CASSLGGGRYEQYF
NA,NA,TRBJ1-2,TRBV15,TGTGCCACCAGCAGTCTGAGAGGGCAAGACTATGGCTACACCTTC,CATSSLRGQDYGYTF
NA,NA,TRBJ2-7,TRBV28,TGTGCCAGCAGTTCCACCTACAGGGACCCTTACGAGCAGTACTTC,CASSSTYRDPYEQYF
NA,NA,TRBJ1-4,TRBV29-1,TGCAGCGTTGCCGGGGGTAGTGAAAAACTGTTTTTT,CSVAGGSEKLFF
NA,NA,TRBJ1-6,TRBV4-3,TGCGCCAGCAGCCAACTACAGAATTCACCCCTCCACTTT,CASSQLQNSPLHF
NA,NA,TRBJ2-5,TRBV6-1,TGTGCCAGCAGTGGGCGACAGGGAGGCGAGACCCAGTACTTC,CASSGRQGGETQYF
NA,NA,TRBJ1-2,TRBV30,TGTGCCTGGGAAAACGGGGAATACTATGGCTACACCTTC,CAWENGEYYGYTF
NA,NA,TRBJ1-2,TRBV7-9,TGTGCCAGCAGCTTCACCGGAGGCAACTATGGCTACACCTTC,CASSFTGGNYGYTF
NA,NA,TRBJ2-7,TRBV2,TGTGCCAGCACCCCAATGGCACCCTCCTACGAGCAGTACTTC,CASTPMAPSYEQYF
NA,NA,TRBJ1-2,TRBV28,TGTGCCAGCAGTTTAAGGGCAGGGATCTATGGCTACACCTTC,CASSLRAGIYGYTF
NA,NA,TRBJ1-5,TRBV28,TGTGCCAGTCAGGTTAGCAATCAGCCCCAGCATTTT,CASQVSNQPQHF
NA,TRBD1,TRBJ1-6,TRBV5-6,TGTGCCAGCAGCGCCGACAGGGCGAGCAATTCACCCCTCCACTTT,CASSADRASNSPLHF
NA,NA,TRBJ1-4,TRBV9,TGTGCCAGCAGCCCCGGACGAGCAGGGTTGGGGGAAAAACTGTTTTTT,CASSPGRAGLGEKLFF
once,TRBD1,TRBJ2-7,TRBV10-3,TGTGCCATCAGTCGTGGGACAGGGGTCGAGCAGTACTTC,CAISRGTGVEQYF
NA,TRBD2,TRBJ2-7,TRBV29-1,TGCAGCGTCCTCCGGGGGGGTTACGAGCAGTACTTC,CSVLRGGYEQYF